The text below deals with one TCR beta chain. This clonotype has more than one count but fewer than ten. Its antigen specificity is not known. Base qualities are not recorded, but no much larger clone differs from it by a single base. TCR beta CDR3 regions were amplified from RNA transcripts. The TCR CDR3 was subjected to a first round of RT-PCR using the HTBI primer set and the Qiagen OneStep RT-PCR kit. Libraries were constructed in a second round of multiplex PCR, after which size selection and purification were performed. Libraries were sequenced paired-end with 100 bp reads on an Illumina HiSeq2000. The authors processed their data as follows. Raw data were processed with SOAPnuke, discarding reads with adapters, uncalled bases, mean Phred below 15, or no exact constant-primer or identifier match. COPE v1.2.5 was used to merge the high-quality paired reads, and each unique nucleotide sequence was defined as a clonotype. Clonotypes were aligned to IMGT TRBV, TRBD and TRBJ reference segments using MiTCR v1.1. The analysis was restricted to V-J combinations with a frequency above 0.0001, which together covered about 99% of the repertoires. The TCS score was defined as F50 (clonal expansion) divided by E x V (chaos), with BLOSUM62-based TCRdist calculated between CDR3 peptides within each V-J. Welch's t-statistics and random forest reduced 500 to 650 V-J features to under 15, which were used in a naive Bayes classifier (R e1071). The public reads were run again by TCRdb, first through fastp at Q25 and then through MiXCR, and only productive beta chains were kept. Each entry is one CDR3 protein sequence, shown with its most common DNA and genes. The V and J calls, along with clone size, are taken from TCRdb and not from the paper's own processing. The sample table records hundreds of thousands of distinct CDR3 sequences; less than 20% of these occur just once. Clones ranked in the top ten supply less than 45% of the sample.

Its CDR3 holds 17 amino acids, cysteine through phenylalanine. Only the CDR3 part of the read is kept: 51 bases, read in frame from the first base. V has 4 bases trimmed and J has 2 bases trimmed; junction bases matching no gene number 6. In the germline V gene, CDR1 corresponds to SGHVS and CDR2 to FQNEAQ. These data originate in a study of T cells in Graves' hyperthyroidism and ophthalmopathy (dated by TCRdb to the late 2010s). Notes on the research overall: Peripheral blood was collected at initial diagnosis, before any treatment. The 100 discovery patients were randomly divided into training and test sets at a 7:3 ratio. According to the paper, TCR Vbeta CDR3 sequencing was carried out on 135 peripheral blood samples, which came from around 43 ophthalmopathy, around 75 hyperthyroidism and approximately 17 progressor patients. After sampling, hyperthyroidism patients received methimazole starting at 30 mg daily, and ophthalmopathy patients received high-dose intravenous methylprednisolone. To identify TCR V-J signatures that set the groups apart, the researchers used a discovery cohort of about a hundred patients, made up of around 42 with Graves' ophthalmopathy and about 60 with stable Graves' hyperthyroidism. Thyroid tissue and blood T-cell repertoires from six Graves' hyperthyroidism patients were also compared in the study. An independent validation cohort of fewer than 20 hyperthyroidism patients and 17 patients who later progressed to ophthalmopathy tested prospective prediction of ophthalmopathy. Summary of the overall study and its limitations: No statistical method was used to fix the sample size in advance, and group allocation was not hidden from the investigators. In validation, progression to ophthalmopathy was predicted by the model with roughly 69% sensitivity and 72% to 85% specificity, a median of roughly 6.4 months before onset. A 13 V-J signature model separated ophthalmopathy from stable hyperthyroidism, with approximately 87% sensitivity and around 84% specificity in cross-validation and 80%/75% in testing. Most expanded thyroid clonotypes (frequency above 0.001) were also detected in blood, suggesting blood repertoires may reflect thyroid immune responses.

Ophthalmopathy patients had moderately to severely active disease, Clinical Activity Score of at least 3, NOSPECS grade of at least 4, and duration under 3 months. Any patient with an uncontrolled infection, another autoimmune disease, pregnancy or lactation was excluded. Diagnoses were based on clinical symptoms, serum thyroxine and TRAb, thyroid ultrasound and orbital computed tomography. PBMCs were isolated from about 10 ml of fresh peripheral blood by Ficoll-Paque density gradient centrifugation. Trizol reagent was used to extract total RNA, and RNA quality was then checked on an Agilent 2100 Bioanalyzer.

The clonotype comes from a man over 45 with Graves' ophthalmopathy. The sample taken for sequencing was blood. The sequence links TRBV7-8 to TRBJ1-4, with 11 bases matching TRBD1. The CDR3 protein sequence reads: CASSWGRTGGTNEKLFF. The nucleotide sequence is TGTGCCAGCAGCTGGGGGAGGACAGGGGGCACTAATGAAAAACTGTTTTTT.